The clone carrying this T cell receptor (beta chain) has a handful of counts. The antigen is unknown. This sample is drawn from a study of read filtering for tumor transcriptome and immune sequencing. Turning to the study itself: Mean patient age was 65.9 years, range roughly 40 to 85; 16 to 20 male, roughly 14 female. Whole-study results and caveats: The CD138-negative fraction was mixed bone marrow immune cells, not pure T cells.

This library used roughly 370 ng RNA and molecular barcoded adaptors spanning alpha/delta and beta/gamma chains. TCRdb analysed the reads with MiXCR anew, one entry per CDR3 protein. This table holds tens of thousands of distinct CDR3 sequences, roughly 21% found once. CDR3 length: 13 residues. V lost 5 bases and J 3 bases, leaving 11 bases between the germline ends. Germline CDR1 is SEHNR and CDR2 is FQNEAQ (reference sequence). The chain couples TRBV7-9 to TRBJ2-7; D perhaps matches TRBD1 (5 bases). The TCR sequence derives from a donor at least 40 years old with multiple myeloma. Specimen: a population of CD138-negative cells sorted from bone marrow. As DNA, the CDR3 is TGTGCCAGCAGCACCCTCGACAGCTACGAGCAGTACTTC. Its protein product is CASSTLDSYEQYF.